This T cell receptor beta chain was identified in a study of blood T cell repertoires in COVID-19. For the study at large: Sites in the United States, Italy and Spain provided acute and convalescent COVID-19 samples.

Enrolled through a virtual design, the participants were between roughly 18 and 90 years of age and came from about two dozen US areas. The CDR3 contains 14 residues. Trimming removed 6 bases from V and 12 bases from J; junction bases left unmatched: 13. The germline CDR1 and CDR2 sequences are LNHDA and SQIVND (reference sequence). TCRdb keeps only in-frame clones here, not all; method: immunoSEQ multiplex PCR. The sample lists about 350,000 clones, around nine tenths seen once, with approximately 0.97% in the top ten. The TCR originated in a woman under 40 who had been exposed to COVID-19. This chain connects TRBV19 to TRBJ2-1; 8 positions agree with TRBD2. What was sequenced was PBMCs or T cells enriched from blood (not recorded which). The CDR3 DNA sequence: TGTGCCAGTAGAGACAGTTGGGGCGGGAGGTCGCAGTTCTTC. This sequence encodes CASRDSWGGRSQFF.